A selection of T cell receptor beta chains follows, all from one sample in a study of identical twins. One entry per CDR3 protein, called by TCRdb with MiXCR from the 5' RACE reads. Counted here are about 240,000 distinct CDR3 sequences, 10% to 15% occurring once; the ten biggest clones make up 3.5% to 5%. A further study also used this sample, focusing on yellow fever vaccine responses in identical twins.

The sequencing input was memory (CD45RO+) T cells sorted from blood. These receptors originate from a woman aged 18-30 years in good health. Both conserved end residues are part of each CDR3. A D gene is named only where the DNA matches it firmly. Where a row states a size, it is once, few, many or the class of an expanded clone; other rows omit it.

j_call clone_size v_call d_call cdr3_aa cdr3_nt
TRBJ1-6 . TRBV10-3 TRBD1 CAIRGRDSDNSPLHF TGTGCCATCAGGGGCCGGGACAGTGATAATTCACCCCTCCACTTT
TRBJ1-1 many TRBV5-1 . CASSAGQTTNTEAFF TGCGCCAGCAGCGCTGGACAGACTACGAACACTGAAGCTTTCTTT
TRBJ2-3 many TRBV5-1 TRBD2 CASSFFGLRETTDTQYF TGCGCCAGCAGCTTCTTCGGTTTGCGGGAGACAACAGATACGCAGTATTTT
TRBJ2-7 many TRBV4-2 . CASSQVQAGNYEQYF TGTGCCAGCAGCCAAGTGCAGGCCGGAAACTACGAGCAGTACTTC
TRBJ2-2 . TRBV10-3 . CAISETLNTGELFF TGTGCCATCAGTGAAACGTTAAACACCGGGGAGCTGTTTTTT
TRBJ2-7 . TRBV21-1 . CARDGGMVDEQYF TGTGCCAGGGACGGTGGAATGGTGGACGAGCAGTACTTC
TRBJ2-7 . TRBV6-1 . CASRTQGTTYEQYF TGTGCCAGCAGAACCCAGGGGACTACCTACGAGCAGTACTTC
TRBJ1-3 few TRBV10-2 . CASAPSKNTIYF TGCGCCAGCGCCCCGAGTAAAAACACCATATATTTT
TRBJ1-1 many TRBV7-2 TRBD1 CASTIHRGTEAFF TGTGCCAGCACCATCCACAGGGGTACTGAAGCTTTCTTT
TRBJ1-5 few TRBV5-8 . CASSLVRQGNQPQHF TGTGCCAGCAGCTTGGTACGGCAGGGCAATCAGCCCCAGCATTTT
TRBJ2-1 many TRBV6-2/TRBV6-3 TRBD2 CASSPTSGEYNEQFF TGTGCCAGCAGTCCGACTAGCGGAGAATACAATGAGCAGTTCTTC
TRBJ2-7 many TRBV29-1 . CSARDQLVYEQYF TGCAGCGCCCGGGACCAGCTAGTATACGAGCAGTACTTC
TRBJ1-4 few TRBV5-4 TRBD1 CASSLGGTATNEKLFF TGTGCCAGCAGCTTGGGGGGGACAGCTACTAATGAAAAACTGTTTTTT
TRBJ1-6 many TRBV28 . CASLGFNSSPLHF TGTGCCAGCCTCGGCTTCAACAGTTCACCCCTCCACTTT
TRBJ2-3 few TRBV28 . CASSTPGRSYTQYF TGTGCCAGCAGTACCCCCGGCAGGTCATATACGCAGTATTTT
TRBJ1-2 . TRBV20-1 . CSARDQDRYYGYTF TGCAGTGCTAGAGATCAGGACCGCTACTATGGCTACACCTTC
TRBJ1-2 few TRBV25-1 . CASSDWGYGYTF TGTGCCAGCAGTGATTGGGGCTATGGCTACACCTTC
TRBJ1-5 many TRBV10-3 . CAISESRDSNQPQHF TGTGCCATCAGTGAGTCAAGGGATAGCAATCAGCCCCAGCATTTT
TRBJ1-6 many TRBV12-5 . CASGLGAGSPLHF TGTGCTAGTGGTTTGGGGGCAGGTTCACCCCTCCACTTT
TRBJ2-3 few TRBV6-1 TRBD2 CASRKGTSGASTDTQYF TGTGCCAGCAGGAAGGGGACTAGCGGGGCTAGCACAGATACGCAGTATTTT
TRBJ2-7 few TRBV4-1 TRBD2 CASSQEPAGVQGF TGCGCCAGCAGCCAAGAGCCAGCGGGAGTTCAAGGTTTC
TRBJ2-7 many TRBV5-1 TRBD2 CASSTGLAGGFKAYEQYF TGCGCCAGCAGCACTGGACTAGCGGGAGGGTTTAAAGCCTACGAGCAGTACTTC
TRBJ1-1 many TRBV30 . CAWDQGNEAFF TGTGCCTGGGACCAGGGCAATGAAGCTTTCTTT
TRBJ2-3 . TRBV20-1 . CSATPAESTDTQYF TGCAGTGCTACCCCGGCAGAGAGCACAGATACGCAGTATTTT
TRBJ2-7 few TRBV10-2 . CASGWSGGGVHEQYF TGCGCCAGCGGCTGGAGCGGCGGCGGAGTCCACGAGCAGTACTTC
TRBJ2-5 . TRBV5-1 TRBD2 CASSPDSGTETQYF TGCGCCAGCAGCCCGGATAGCGGGACGGAGACCCAGTACTTC
TRBJ2-1 few TRBV6-5 TRBD2 CASSSGGAGGSSYNEQFF TGTGCCAGCAGTTCCGGGGGGGCGGGAGGTAGCTCCTACAATGAGCAGTTCTTC
TRBJ2-1 few TRBV30 . CAWGHYNEQFF TGTGCCTGGGGTCATTACAATGAGCAGTTCTTC
TRBJ1-1 few TRBV20-1 TRBD1 CSAREGRGHTEAFF TGCAGTGCTAGAGAAGGCAGGGGGCACACTGAAGCTTTCTTT
TRBJ2-3 few TRBV25-1 . CASSEGSLAADTQYF TGTGCCAGCAGTGAGGGTAGTCTAGCAGCAGATACGCAGTATTTT
TRBJ2-5 . TRBV12-3/TRBV12-4 TRBD2 CASNPGGETQYF TGTGCCAGCAACCCGGGGGGGGAGACCCAGTACTTC
TRBJ1-5 . TRBV6-1 . CASSEALGQPQHF TGTGCCAGCAGTGAAGCGCTGGGTCAGCCCCAGCATTTT
TRBJ2-7 many TRBV28 TRBD2 CASRAGEYF TGTGCCAGCAGAGCGGGGGAGTACTTC
TRBJ1-2 . TRBV5-1 . CASSLQGNGYTF TGCGCCAGCAGCTTGCAGGGTAATGGCTACACCTTC
TRBJ1-1 many TRBV15 . CATSSKQGRGEAFF TGTGCCACCAGCAGCAAACAGGGTAGAGGGGAAGCTTTCTTT
TRBJ2-3 once TRBV7-9 TRBD2 CASSIRMTSGIRDTQYF TGTGCCAGCAGCATAAGAATGACTAGCGGGATAAGAGATACGCAGTATTTT
TRBJ2-3 . TRBV5-1 . CASSSPGPSTDTQYF TGCGCCAGCAGCTCGCCGGGCCCTAGCACAGATACGCAGTATTTT
TRBJ2-3 few TRBV6-1 TRBD2 CASSPKAGGGTDTQYF TGTGCCAGCAGTCCTAAAGCGGGGGGAGGCACAGATACGCAGTATTTT
TRBJ1-6 many TRBV25-1 TRBD1 CASSDRQGIRPLHF TGTGCCAGCAGTGACCGACAGGGGATTCGTCCCCTCCACTTT
TRBJ2-1 few TRBV6-2/TRBV6-3 . CASARPQGRVHEQFF TGTGCCAGTGCCCGGCCCCAGGGACGAGTGCATGAGCAGTTCTTC
TRBJ2-1 few TRBV20-1 . CSARDGLGLQFF TGCAGTGCTAGAGATGGGTTGGGACTGCAGTTCTTC
TRBJ2-7 few TRBV6-2/TRBV6-3 TRBD2 CASSTGAGTSGTYEQYF TGTGCCAGCTCAACAGGAGCCGGGACTAGCGGCACCTACGAGCAGTACTTC
TRBJ1-6 once TRBV10-3 TRBD1 CATGDSNSPLHF TGTGCCACCGGGGACAGTAATTCACCCCTCCACTTT
TRBJ2-2 many TRBV5-6 . CASSRRTGLNTGELFF TGTGCCAGCAGCAGAAGAACAGGGCTAAACACCGGGGAGCTGTTTTTT
TRBJ2-2 many TRBV24-1 . CATSDLQTGDTGELFF TGTGCCACCAGTGATTTGCAAACAGGCGACACCGGGGAGCTGTTTTTT
TRBJ2-7 few TRBV3-1 TRBD2 CASRTSGGLTYEQYF TGTGCCAGCAGGACTAGCGGGGGACTTACCTACGAGCAGTACTTC